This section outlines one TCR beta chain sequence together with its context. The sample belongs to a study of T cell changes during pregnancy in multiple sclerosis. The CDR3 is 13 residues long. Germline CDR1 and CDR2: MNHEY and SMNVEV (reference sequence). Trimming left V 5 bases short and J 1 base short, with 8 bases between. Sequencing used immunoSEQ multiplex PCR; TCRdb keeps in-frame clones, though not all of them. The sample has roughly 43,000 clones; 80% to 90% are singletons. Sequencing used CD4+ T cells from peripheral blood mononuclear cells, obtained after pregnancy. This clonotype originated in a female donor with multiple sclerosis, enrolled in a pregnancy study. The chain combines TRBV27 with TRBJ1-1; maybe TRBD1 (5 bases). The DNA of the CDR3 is TGTGCCAGCAGTCCGACAGAGAACACTGAAGCTTTCTTT. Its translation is CASSPTENTEAFF.